The source of this TCR beta chain is a study of control samples from healthy donors and cancer patients. This clone turned up a few times. V gave up 4 bases and J gave up 6 bases, with 9 bases separating them. CDR1 and CDR2 (germline): SEHNR, FQNEAQ (reference sequence). This CDR3 comprises 13 residues. Clones were sequenced by immunoSEQ multiplex PCR, and TCRdb holds only the in-frame ones, with some missing. The sample has around 30,000 clones; 86% are singletons. The genes are TRBV7-9 and TRBJ2-2; D unresolved. This sequence was found in a woman aged 40 to 49 with lung cancer. Specimen: PBMCs. Here the CDR3 DNA reads TGTGCCAGCAGCTCGACGGACCCCGGGGAGCTGTTTTTT. Translating gives CASSSTDPGELFF. Full variable domain (remainder filled in from reference TRBV7-9 and TRBJ2-2): DTGVSQNPRHKITKRGQNVTFRCDPISEHNRLYWYRQTLGQGPEFLTYFQNEAQLEKSRLLSDRFSAERPKGSFSTLEIQRTEQGDSAMYLCASSSTDPGELFFGEGSRLTVL.